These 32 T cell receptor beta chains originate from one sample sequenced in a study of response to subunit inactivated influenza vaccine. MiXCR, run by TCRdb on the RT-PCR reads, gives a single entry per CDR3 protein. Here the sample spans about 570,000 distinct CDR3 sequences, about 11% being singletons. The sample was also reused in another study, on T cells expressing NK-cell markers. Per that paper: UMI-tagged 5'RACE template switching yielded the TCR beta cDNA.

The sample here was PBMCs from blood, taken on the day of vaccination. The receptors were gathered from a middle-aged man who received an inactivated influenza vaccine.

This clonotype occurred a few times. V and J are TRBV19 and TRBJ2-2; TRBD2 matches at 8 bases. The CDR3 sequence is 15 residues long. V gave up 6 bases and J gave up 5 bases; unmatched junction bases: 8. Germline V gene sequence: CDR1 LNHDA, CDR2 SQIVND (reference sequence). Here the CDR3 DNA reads TGTGCCAGTAGGTCAGCGGGAGTCGTTACCGGGGAGCTGTTTTTT. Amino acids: CASRSAGVVTGELFF.

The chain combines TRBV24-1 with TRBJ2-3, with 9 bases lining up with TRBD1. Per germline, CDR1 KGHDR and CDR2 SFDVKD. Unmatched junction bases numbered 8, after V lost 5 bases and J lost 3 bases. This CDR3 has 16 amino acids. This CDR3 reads CATSGGTGRWTDTQYF. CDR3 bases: TGTGCCACCAGTGGTGGGACAGGGAGATGGACAGATACGCAGTATTTT.

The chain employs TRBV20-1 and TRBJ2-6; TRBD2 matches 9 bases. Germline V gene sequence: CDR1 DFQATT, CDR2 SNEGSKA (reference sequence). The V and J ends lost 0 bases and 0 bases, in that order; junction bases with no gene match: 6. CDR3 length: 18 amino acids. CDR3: CSAREPGLALSGANVLTF. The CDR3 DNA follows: TGCAGTGCTAGAGAGCCGGGACTAGCACTCTCTGGGGCCAACGTCCTGACTTTC.

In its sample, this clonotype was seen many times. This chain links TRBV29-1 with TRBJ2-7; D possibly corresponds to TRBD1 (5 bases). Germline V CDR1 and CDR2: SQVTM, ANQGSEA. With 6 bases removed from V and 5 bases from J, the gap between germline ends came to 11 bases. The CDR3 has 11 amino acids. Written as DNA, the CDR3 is TGCAGCGTCGACCAGGGCCACGAGCAGTACTTC. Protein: CSVDQGHEQYF.

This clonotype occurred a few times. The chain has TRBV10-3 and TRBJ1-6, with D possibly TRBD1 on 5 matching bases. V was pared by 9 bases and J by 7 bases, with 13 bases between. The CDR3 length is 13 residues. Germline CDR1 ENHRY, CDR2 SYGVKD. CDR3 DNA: TGTGCCATTGGGGACCCGGGGAATTCACCCCTCCACTTT. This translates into CAIGDPGNSPLHF.

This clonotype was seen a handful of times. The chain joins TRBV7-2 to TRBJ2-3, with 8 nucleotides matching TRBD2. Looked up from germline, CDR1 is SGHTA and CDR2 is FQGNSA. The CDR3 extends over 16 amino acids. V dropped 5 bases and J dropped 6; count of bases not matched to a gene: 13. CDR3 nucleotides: TGTGCCAGCAGCCCAGAAGCGGGAGCTCAATGGGATACGCAGTATTTT. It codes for CASSPEAGAQWDTQYF.

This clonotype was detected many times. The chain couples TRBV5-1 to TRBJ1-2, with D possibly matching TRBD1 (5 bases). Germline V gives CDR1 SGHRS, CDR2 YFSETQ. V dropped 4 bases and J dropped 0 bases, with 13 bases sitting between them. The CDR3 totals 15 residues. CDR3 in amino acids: CASSPSTDTNYGYTF. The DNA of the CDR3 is TGCGCCAGCAGCCCTTCGACAGACACTAACTATGGCTACACCTTC. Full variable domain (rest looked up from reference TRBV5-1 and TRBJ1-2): KAGVTQTPRYLIKTRGQQVTLSCSPISGHRSVSWYQQTPGQGLQFLFEYFSETQRNKGNFPGRFSGRQFSNSRSEMNVSTLELGDSALYLCASSPSTDTNYGYTFGSGTRLTVV.

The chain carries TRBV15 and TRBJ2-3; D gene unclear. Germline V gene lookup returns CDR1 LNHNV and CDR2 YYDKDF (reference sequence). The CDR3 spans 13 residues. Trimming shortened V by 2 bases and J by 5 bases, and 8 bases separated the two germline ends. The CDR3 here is CATSRLPGDTQYF. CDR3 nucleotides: TGTGCCACCAGCAGACTTCCGGGAGATACGCAGTATTTT.

DNA of the CDR3: TGTGCCAGCAGCTTGGTAGGGGACCCAGATACGCAGTATTTT. Its protein product is CASSLVGDPDTQYF. V gene TRBV5-6 combines with J gene TRBJ2-3, with D perhaps matching TRBD1 or TRBD2 (5 bases each). V gave up 0 bases and J gave up 4 bases, with 9 bases separating them. The CDR3 loop spans 14 amino acids. Germline assignment: CDR1 SGHDT and CDR2 YYEEEE.

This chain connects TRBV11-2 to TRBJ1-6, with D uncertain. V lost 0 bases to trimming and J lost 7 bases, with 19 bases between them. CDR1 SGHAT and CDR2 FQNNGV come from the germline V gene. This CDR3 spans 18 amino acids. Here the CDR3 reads CASSLEVGGWGSNSPLHF. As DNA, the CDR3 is TGTGCCAGCAGCTTAGAGGTCGGAGGATGGGGTAGCAATTCACCCCTCCACTTT.

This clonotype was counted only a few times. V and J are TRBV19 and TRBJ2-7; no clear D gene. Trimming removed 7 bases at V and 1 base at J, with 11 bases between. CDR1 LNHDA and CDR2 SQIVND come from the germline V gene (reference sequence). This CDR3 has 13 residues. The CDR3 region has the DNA TGTGCCAGTAAGACGGGTCCTTCCTACGAGCAGTACTTC. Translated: CASKTGPSYEQYF.

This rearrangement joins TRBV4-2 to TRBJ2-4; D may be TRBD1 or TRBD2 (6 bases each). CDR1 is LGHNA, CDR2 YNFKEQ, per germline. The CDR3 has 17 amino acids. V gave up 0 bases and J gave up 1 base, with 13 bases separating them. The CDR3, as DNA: TGTGCCAGCAGCCAAGATTTCCTCGGGGGCGCCAAAAACATTCAGTACTTC. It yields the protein CASSQDFLGGAKNIQYF.

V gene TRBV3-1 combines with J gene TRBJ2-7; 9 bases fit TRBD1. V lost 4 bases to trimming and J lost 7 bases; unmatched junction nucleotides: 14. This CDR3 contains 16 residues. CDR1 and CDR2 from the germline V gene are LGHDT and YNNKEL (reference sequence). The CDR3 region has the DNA TGTGCCAGCAGCCCGGAAACGGGACAGGGTCCAAGGGAGCAGTACTTC. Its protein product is CASSPETGQGPREQYF.

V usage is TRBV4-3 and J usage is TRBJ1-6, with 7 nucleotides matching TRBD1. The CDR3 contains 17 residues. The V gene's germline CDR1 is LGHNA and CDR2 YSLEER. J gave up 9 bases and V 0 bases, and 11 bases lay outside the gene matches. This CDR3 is CASSQDKTGNVFSPLHF. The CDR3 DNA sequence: TGCGCCAGCAGCCAAGATAAGACAGGGAACGTTTTTTCACCCCTCCACTTT.

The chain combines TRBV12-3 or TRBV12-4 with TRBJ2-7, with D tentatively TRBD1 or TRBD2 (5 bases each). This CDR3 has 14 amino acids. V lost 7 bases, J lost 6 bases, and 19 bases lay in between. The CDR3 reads CASTPGGGMVEQYF. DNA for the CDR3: TGTGCCAGCACCCCGGGTGGGGGAATGGTCGAGCAGTACTTC.

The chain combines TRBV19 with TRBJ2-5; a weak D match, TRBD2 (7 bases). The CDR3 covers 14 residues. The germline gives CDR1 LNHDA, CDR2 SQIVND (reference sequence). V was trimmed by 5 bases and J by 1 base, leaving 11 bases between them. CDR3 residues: CASSVRGPQETQYF. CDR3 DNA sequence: TGTGCCAGTAGTGTGCGGGGGCCCCAAGAGACCCAGTACTTC.

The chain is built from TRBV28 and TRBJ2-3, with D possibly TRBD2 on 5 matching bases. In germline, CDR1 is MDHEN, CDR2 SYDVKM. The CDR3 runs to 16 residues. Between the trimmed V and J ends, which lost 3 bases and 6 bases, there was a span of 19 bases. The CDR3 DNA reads TGTGCCAGCAGTTTGGTAGCGCGACTATATAAGGATACGCAGTATTTT. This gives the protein CASSLVARLYKDTQYF.

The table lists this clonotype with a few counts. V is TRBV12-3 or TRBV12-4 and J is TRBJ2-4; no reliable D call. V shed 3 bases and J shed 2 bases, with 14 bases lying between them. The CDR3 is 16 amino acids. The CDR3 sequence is CASSFGQALSKNIQYF. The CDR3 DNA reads TGTGCCAGCAGTTTCGGGCAGGCCCTGTCCAAAAACATTCAGTACTTC.

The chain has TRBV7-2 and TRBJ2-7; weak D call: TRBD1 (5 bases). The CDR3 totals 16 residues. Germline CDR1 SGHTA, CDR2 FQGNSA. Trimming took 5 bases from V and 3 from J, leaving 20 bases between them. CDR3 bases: TGTGCCAGCAGCAAAAAAAGGGGCGCAGATGGCTACGAGCAGTACTTC. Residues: CASSKKRGADGYEQYF.

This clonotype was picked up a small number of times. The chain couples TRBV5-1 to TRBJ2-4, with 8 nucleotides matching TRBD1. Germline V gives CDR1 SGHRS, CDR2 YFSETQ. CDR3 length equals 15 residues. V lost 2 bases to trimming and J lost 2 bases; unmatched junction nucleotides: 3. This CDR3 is CASSFGQGPKNIQYF. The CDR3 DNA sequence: TGCGCCAGCAGCTTTGGACAGGGTCCCAAAAACATTCAGTACTTC.

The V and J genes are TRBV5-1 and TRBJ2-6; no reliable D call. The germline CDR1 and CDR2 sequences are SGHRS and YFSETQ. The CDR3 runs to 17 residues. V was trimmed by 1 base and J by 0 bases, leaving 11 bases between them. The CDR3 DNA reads TGCGCCAGCAGCTTGTCGTCCGGGCCCTCTGGGGCCAACGTCCTGACTTTC. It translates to CASSLSSGPSGANVLTF.

CDR3 nucleotides: TGCAGCGGCGGGTCCCTGGGGACTGAAGCTTTCTTT. Translation gives CSGGSLGTEAFF. This chain joins TRBV29-1 and TRBJ1-1, with D unresolved. This CDR3 spans 12 amino acids. Per the germline V gene, CDR1 is SQVTM and CDR2 is ANQGSEA. The V gene lost 7 bases and the J gene lost 5 bases, with 14 bases spanning the gap.

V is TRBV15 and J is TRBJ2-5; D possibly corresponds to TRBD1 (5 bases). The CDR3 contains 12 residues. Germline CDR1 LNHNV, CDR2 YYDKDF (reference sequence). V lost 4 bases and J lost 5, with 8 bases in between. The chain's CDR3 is CATSTYRETQYF. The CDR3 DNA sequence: TGTGCCACCAGCACCTACAGGGAGACCCAGTACTTC.

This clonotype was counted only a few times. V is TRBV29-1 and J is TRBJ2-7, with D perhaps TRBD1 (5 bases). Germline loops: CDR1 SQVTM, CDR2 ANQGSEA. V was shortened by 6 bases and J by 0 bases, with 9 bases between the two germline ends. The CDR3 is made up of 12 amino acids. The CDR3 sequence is CSVGQFSYEQYF. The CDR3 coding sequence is TGCAGCGTGGGGCAGTTCTCCTACGAGCAGTACTTC.

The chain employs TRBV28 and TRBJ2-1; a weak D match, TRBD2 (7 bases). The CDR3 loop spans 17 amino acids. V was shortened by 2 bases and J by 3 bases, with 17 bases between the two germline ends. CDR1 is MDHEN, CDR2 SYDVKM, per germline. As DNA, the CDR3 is TGTGCCAGCAGTTTAGGTGGGGGGGCGCTGGACTACAATGAGCAGTTCTTC. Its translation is CASSLGGGALDYNEQFF.

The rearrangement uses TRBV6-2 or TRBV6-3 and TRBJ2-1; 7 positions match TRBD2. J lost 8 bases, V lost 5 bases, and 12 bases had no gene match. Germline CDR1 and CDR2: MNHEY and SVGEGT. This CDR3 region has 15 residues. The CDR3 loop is CASSPGLGRQDEQFF. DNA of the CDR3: TGTGCCAGCAGTCCAGGACTAGGAAGACAAGATGAGCAGTTCTTC.

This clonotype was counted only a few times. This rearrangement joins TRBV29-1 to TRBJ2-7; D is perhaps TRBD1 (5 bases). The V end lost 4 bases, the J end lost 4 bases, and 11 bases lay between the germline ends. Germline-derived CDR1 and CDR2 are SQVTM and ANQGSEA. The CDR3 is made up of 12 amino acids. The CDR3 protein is CSVVTEGYEQYF. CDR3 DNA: TGCAGCGTTGTGACAGAAGGGTACGAGCAGTACTTC.

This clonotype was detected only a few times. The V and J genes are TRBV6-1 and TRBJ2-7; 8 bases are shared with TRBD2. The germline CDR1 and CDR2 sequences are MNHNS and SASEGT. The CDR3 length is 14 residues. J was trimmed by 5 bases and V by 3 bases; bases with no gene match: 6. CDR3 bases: TGTGCCAGCAGTGATCCGGGGGGGCCTGACGAGCAGTACTTC. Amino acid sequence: CASSDPGGPDEQYF.

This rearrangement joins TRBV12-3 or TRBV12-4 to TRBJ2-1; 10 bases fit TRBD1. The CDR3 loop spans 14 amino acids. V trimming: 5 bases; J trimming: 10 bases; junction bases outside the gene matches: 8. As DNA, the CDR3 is TGTGCCAGCAGTATCCGGGACAGGGGCAGCGAGCAGTTCTTC. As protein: CASSIRDRGSEQFF.

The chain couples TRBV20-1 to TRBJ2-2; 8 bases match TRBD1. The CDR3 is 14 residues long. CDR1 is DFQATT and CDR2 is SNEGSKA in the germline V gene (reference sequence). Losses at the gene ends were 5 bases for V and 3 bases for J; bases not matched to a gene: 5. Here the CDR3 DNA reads TGCAGTGCTTGCAGGGGGCACGACACCGGGGAGCTGTTTTTT. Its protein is CSACRGHDTGELFF.

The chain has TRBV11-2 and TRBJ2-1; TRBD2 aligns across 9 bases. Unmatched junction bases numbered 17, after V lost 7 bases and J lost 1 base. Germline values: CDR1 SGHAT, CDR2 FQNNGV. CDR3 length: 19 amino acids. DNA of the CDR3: TGTGCCAGCACCTCATCTAGCGGGGCCGGCGGGGAATCCTACAATGAGCAGTTCTTC. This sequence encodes CASTSSSGAGGESYNEQFF.

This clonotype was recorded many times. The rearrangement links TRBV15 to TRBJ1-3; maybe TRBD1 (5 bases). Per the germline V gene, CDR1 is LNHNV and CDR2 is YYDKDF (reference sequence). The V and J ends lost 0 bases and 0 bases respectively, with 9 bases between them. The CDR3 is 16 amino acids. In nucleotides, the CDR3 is TGTGCCACCAGCAGAGAGGGACTGGACTCTGGAAACACCATATATTTT. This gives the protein CATSREGLDSGNTIYF. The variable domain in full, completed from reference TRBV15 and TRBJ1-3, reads DAMVIQNPRYQVTQFGKPVTLSCSQTLNHNVMYWYQQKSSQAPKLLFHYYDKDFNNEADTPDNFQSRRPNTSFCFLDIRSPGLGDTAMYLCATSREGLDSGNTIYFGEGSWLTVV.